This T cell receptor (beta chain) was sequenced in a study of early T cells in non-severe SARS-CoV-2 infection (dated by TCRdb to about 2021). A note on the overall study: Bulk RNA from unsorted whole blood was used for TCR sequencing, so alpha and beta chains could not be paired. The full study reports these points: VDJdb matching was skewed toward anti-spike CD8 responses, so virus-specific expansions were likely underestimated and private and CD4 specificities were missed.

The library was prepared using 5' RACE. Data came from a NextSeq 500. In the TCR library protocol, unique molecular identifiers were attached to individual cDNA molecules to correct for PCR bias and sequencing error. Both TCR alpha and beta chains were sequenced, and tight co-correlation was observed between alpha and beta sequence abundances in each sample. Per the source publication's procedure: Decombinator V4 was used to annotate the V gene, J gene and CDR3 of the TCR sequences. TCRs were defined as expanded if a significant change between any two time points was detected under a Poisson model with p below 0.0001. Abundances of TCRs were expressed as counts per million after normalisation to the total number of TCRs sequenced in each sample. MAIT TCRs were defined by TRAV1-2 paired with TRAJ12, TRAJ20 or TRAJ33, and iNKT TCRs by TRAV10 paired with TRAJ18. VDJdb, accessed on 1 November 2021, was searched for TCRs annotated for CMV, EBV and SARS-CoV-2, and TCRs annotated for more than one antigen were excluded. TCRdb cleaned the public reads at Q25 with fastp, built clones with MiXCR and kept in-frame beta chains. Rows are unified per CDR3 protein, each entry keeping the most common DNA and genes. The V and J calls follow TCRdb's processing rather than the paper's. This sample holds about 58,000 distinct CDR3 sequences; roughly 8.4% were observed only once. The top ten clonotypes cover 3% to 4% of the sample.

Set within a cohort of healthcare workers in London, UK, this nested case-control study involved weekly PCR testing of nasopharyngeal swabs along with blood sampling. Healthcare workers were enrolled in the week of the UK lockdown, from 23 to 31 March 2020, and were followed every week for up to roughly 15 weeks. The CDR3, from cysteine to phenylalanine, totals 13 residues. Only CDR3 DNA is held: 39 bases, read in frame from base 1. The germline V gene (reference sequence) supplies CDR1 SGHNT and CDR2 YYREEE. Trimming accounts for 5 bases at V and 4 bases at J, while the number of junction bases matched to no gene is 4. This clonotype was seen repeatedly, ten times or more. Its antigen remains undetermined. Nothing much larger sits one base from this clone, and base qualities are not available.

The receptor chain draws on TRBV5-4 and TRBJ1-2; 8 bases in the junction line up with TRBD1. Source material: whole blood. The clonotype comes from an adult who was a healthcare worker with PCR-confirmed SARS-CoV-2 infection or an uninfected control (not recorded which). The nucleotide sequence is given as TGTGCCAGCAGGTCGGACAGGGCCTATGGCTACACCTTC. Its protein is CASRSDRAYGYTF. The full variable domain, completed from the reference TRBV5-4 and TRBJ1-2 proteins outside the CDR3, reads ETGVTQSPTHLIKTRGQQVTLRCSSQSGHNTVSWYQQALGQGPQFIFQYYREEENGRGNFPPRFSGLQFPNYSSELNVNALELDDSALYLCASRSDRAYGYTFGSGTRLTVV.